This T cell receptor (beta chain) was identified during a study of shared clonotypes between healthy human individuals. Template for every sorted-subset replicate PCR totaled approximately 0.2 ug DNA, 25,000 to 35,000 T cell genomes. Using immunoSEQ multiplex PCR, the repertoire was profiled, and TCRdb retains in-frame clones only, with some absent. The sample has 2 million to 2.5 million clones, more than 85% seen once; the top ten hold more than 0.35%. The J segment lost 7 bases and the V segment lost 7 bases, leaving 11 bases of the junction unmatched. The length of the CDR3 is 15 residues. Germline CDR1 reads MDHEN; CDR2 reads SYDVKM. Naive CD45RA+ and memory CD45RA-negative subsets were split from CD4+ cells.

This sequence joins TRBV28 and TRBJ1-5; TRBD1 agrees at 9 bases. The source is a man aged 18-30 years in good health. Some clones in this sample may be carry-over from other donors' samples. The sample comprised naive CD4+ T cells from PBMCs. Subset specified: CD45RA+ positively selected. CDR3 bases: TGTGCCAGCATATCCACAGGGGGCTTGAGCCAGCCCCAGCATTTT. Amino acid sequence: CASISTGGLSQPQHF.